These 8 T cell receptor beta chains were all obtained from the same sample, sequenced in a study of blood T cell repertoires in COVID-19. Produced via immunoSEQ multiplex PCR; TCRdb's table is partial and in-frame only. The sample carries under 250,000 clones, roughly four fifths recorded once. The source material was peripheral blood. Receptor source: a woman aged 70-85 years with acute or convalescent COVID-19.

This chain connects TRBV6-2 or TRBV6-3 to TRBJ1-5, with 7 bases matching TRBD1. CDR3 length: 18 amino acids. V lost 4 bases to trimming and J lost 0 bases; unmatched junction nucleotides: 12. Germline V gene data show CDR1 as MNHEY and CDR2 as SVGEGT. CDR3 nucleotides: TGTGCCAGCAGTTTCCCACCGGGACAGATCAATAGCAATCAGCCCCAGCATTTT. Its translation: CASSFPPGQINSNQPQHF.

The chain joins TRBV6-1 to TRBJ1-2; D is possibly TRBD1 (6 bases). Germline values: CDR1 MNHNS, CDR2 SASEGT. V lost 7 bases and J 4 bases, leaving 19 bases between the germline ends. The CDR3 extends over 15 amino acids. The CDR3 here is CASTDYLQGSYGYTF. The CDR3 DNA reads TGTGCCAGCACCGATTACCTACAGGGCTCCTATGGCTACACCTTC.

The chain joins TRBV30 to TRBJ1-2, with 7 nucleotides matching TRBD1. CDR3 length: 13 residues. The V segment lost 1 base and the J segment 8 bases; nucleotides outside the gene matches: 7. In germline, CDR1 is GTSNPN, CDR2 SVGIG (reference sequence). The CDR3, as DNA: TGTGCCTGGAGTGGAGGGGGCAGTGAGGGCTACACCTTC. The encoded protein is CAWSGGGSEGYTF.

This clone has more than one count but fewer than ten. This rearrangement joins TRBV7-9 to TRBJ1-1; D remains ambiguous. V lost 0 bases, J lost 11 bases, and 22 bases lay in between. The CDR3 is 16 amino acids. Germline CDR1 is SEHNR and CDR2 is FQNEAQ (reference sequence). This CDR3 reads CASSLAGATRAVGAFF. CDR3 DNA: TGTGCCAGCAGCTTAGCGGGAGCCACTCGGGCCGTCGGGGCTTTCTTT.

The rearrangement uses TRBV20-1 and TRBJ1-5; 7 nucleotides match TRBD1. There are 14 residues in the CDR3. The junction had 8 bases not matched to a gene; V was cut back by 3 bases and J by 6 bases. The germline CDR1 and CDR2 sequences are DFQATT and SNEGSKA (reference sequence). For the CDR3, the DNA is TGCAGTGCTAGTGCAGTGGCAGGGGGTCAGCCCCAGCATTTT. As protein: CSASAVAGGQPQHF.

This clone was seen a single time. The chain employs TRBV28 and TRBJ2-1; 10 nucleotides match TRBD2. CDR1 is MDHEN and CDR2 is SYDVKM in the germline V gene. The CDR3 consists of 14 residues. Trimming cost V 9 bases and J 3 bases; bases outside gene matches: 5. The CDR3 here is CASLAGALYNEQFF. CDR3 sequence (DNA): TGTGCCAGTCTAGCGGGGGCCCTCTACAATGAGCAGTTCTTC.

This rearrangement joins TRBV19 to TRBJ1-5; 7 positions match TRBD1. This CDR3 comprises 13 residues. Losses at the gene ends were 5 bases for V and 11 bases for J; bases not matched to a gene: 9. From germline, CDR1 is LNHDA and CDR2 SQIVND (reference sequence). CDR3 in DNA: TGTGCCAGTAGTTCGACAGGGAACGAGGCCCAGCATTTT. The encoded protein is CASSSTGNEAQHF.

CDR3 nucleotides: TGCGCCAGCTCCCTAACCCTCCAGAACACTGAAGCTTTCTTT. Protein product: CASSLTLQNTEAFF. The chain uses TRBV5-1 and TRBJ1-1; no reliable D call. V shed 7 bases and J shed 1 base, with 14 bases lying between them. Germline CDR1 SGHRS, CDR2 YFSETQ. The CDR3 loop spans 14 amino acids.